The next 9 T cell receptor beta chains were all read from a single sample in a study of vaccination and CD4 T cells after COVID-19. The study sequenced cultured CD4+ T cell DNA using the Oncomine TCR Beta short-read assay. TCRdb re-called the PCR reads with MiXCR, one entry per CDR3 protein. The sample has about 14,000 distinct CDR3 sequences; 60% to 70% are singletons. The treatment here: roughly ten-day PBMC culture with coronavirus spike peptide pools or control peptides (ViraFEST assay). The antigens for these receptors are not known. Specimen: CD4+ T cells from blood, cultured in vitro. Receptors originate from a human donor who had recovered from COVID-19.

The chain carries TRBV20-1 and TRBJ1-1; TRBD1 is a possible D gene (5 bases). The length of the CDR3 is 16 residues. Germline loops: CDR1 DFQATT, CDR2 SNEGSKA (reference sequence). V lost 0 bases, J lost 1 base, and 15 bases lay in between. DNA for the CDR3: TGCAGTGCTAGAGAAACTGGAGGGGTCGAGAACACTGAAGCTTTCTTT. Its protein product is CSARETGGVENTEAFF.

V gene TRBV19 combines with J gene TRBJ1-1; no definite D call. The CDR3 sequence is 14 residues long. Germline V gives CDR1 LNHDA, CDR2 SQIVND (reference sequence). V shed 8 bases and J shed 10 bases, with 23 bases lying between them. The CDR3 DNA sequence: TGTGCCAGTGCCTCGACTGAGTTTAGGCGGAGAGCTTTCTTT. Protein: CASASTEFRRRAFF.

This sequence joins TRBV20-1 and TRBJ1-5; 7 bases align to TRBD1. Germline CDR1 and CDR2: DFQATT and SNEGSKA (reference sequence). The CDR3 extends over 15 amino acids. Unmatched junction bases numbered 5, after V lost 3 bases and J lost 0 bases. The CDR3 bases are TGCAGTGCTAGGGACAGGCGGAATAGCAATCAGCCCCAGCATTTT. Protein: CSARDRRNSNQPQHF.

This clonotype was recorded once. The V and J genes are TRBV20-1 and TRBJ2-1; D may correspond to TRBD1 or TRBD2 (5 bases each). Germline V gene sequence: CDR1 DFQATT, CDR2 SNEGSKA (reference sequence). This CDR3 spans 16 amino acids. V was trimmed by 3 bases and J by 0 bases, leaving 15 bases between them. In DNA, the CDR3 is TGCAGTGCTAGGGGGGAGACACCGAGCTCCTACAATGAGCAGTTCTTC. Translated, it gives CSARGETPSSYNEQFF.

The rearrangement uses TRBV11-2 and TRBJ2-2; D is perhaps TRBD1 (6 bases). The V and J ends lost 5 bases and 7 bases respectively, with 14 bases between them. Germline-derived CDR1 and CDR2 are SGHAT and FQNNGV. The CDR3 length is 14 residues. The CDR3 nucleotides read TGTGCCAGCAGCCCCAGGGGTGGCGGCGGGGAGCTGTTTTTT. It translates to CASSPRGGGGELFF.

This clonotype is medium-sized. The DNA for the CDR3 is TGTGCCAGCAGCCCCCGGTGGGACAGTGGGTACAATGAGCAGTTCTTC. Residues: CASSPRWDSGYNEQFF. The chain joins TRBV11-2 to TRBJ2-1; 7 nucleotides match TRBD1. Trimming took 5 bases from V and 4 from J; bases not matched to a gene: 11. The CDR3 length is 16 residues. CDR1 is SGHAT and CDR2 is FQNNGV in the germline V gene.

This clonotype was seen a few times. This chain joins TRBV6-4 and TRBJ1-3; TRBD1 matches at 7 bases. CDR3 length equals 15 residues. Germline V gene sequence: CDR1 MRHNA, CDR2 SNTAGT. Germline trimming cut 5 bases from V and 2 bases from J; bases unmatched to any gene: 6. The DNA for the CDR3 is TGTGCCAGCAGTCCAGATGACAGGGCTGGAAACACCATATATTTT. This codes for CASSPDDRAGNTIYF.

This rearrangement joins TRBV5-4 to TRBJ1-1, with TRBD1 as a possible D gene (6 bases). Trimming stripped 4 bases from V and 0 bases from J, with 13 bases between. Germline loops: CDR1 SGHNT, CDR2 YYREEE (reference sequence). This CDR3 region has 15 residues. The CDR3: CASSATGTVNTEAFF. The CDR3 nucleotides are TGTGCCAGCAGCGCCACAGGGACGGTGAACACTGAAGCTTTCTTT.

The rearrangement links TRBV5-4 to TRBJ2-5; 10 bases map to TRBD1. CDR1 is SGHNT, CDR2 YYREEE, per germline (reference sequence). This CDR3 is 18 amino acids long. V lost 3 bases to trimming and J lost 7 bases; unmatched junction nucleotides: 18. DNA for the CDR3: TGTGCCAGCAGCTCCGATCCTCCGGGACAGGGGTCGTGGGCGACCCAGTACTTC. The encoded protein is CASSSDPPGQGSWATQYF.